These 4 T cell receptor beta chains originate from one sample sequenced in a study of blood T cell repertoires in COVID-19. Assay used: immunoSEQ multiplex PCR; TCRdb lists only in-frame clones, some missing. The sample includes 200,000 to 250,000 clones, over 80% of them seen just once. Source material: PBMCs or T cells enriched from blood (not recorded which). All receptors derive from a man between 18 and 35 years old with acute COVID-19.

This clone has just one count. This rearrangement joins TRBV3-1 (or the pseudogene TRBV3-2) to TRBJ2-2, with D maybe TRBD2 (6 bases). The CDR3 has 15 amino acids. Trimming took 5 bases from V and 2 from J, leaving 12 bases between them. Germline CDR1 LGHDT, CDR2 YNNKEL (reference sequence). In nucleotides, the CDR3 is TGTGCCAGCAGCTCGATAGCGGTAAACACCGGGGAGCTGTTTTTT. Its protein is CASSSIAVNTGELFF.

This chain uses TRBV14 with TRBJ2-7; possible D gene TRBD1, 6 bases. This CDR3 region has 15 residues. The germline V and J ends were trimmed by 4 bases and 3 bases, with 16 bases remaining between them. CDR1 and CDR2 from the germline V gene are SGHDN and FVKESK. For the CDR3, the DNA is TGTGCCAGCAGCCCCCCCGGGACATTGGGCTACGAGCAGTACTTC. Protein: CASSPPGTLGYEQYF.

This sequence joins TRBV5-4 and TRBJ1-2; D remains ambiguous. CDR3 length: 13 residues. V lost 4 bases, J lost 8 bases, and 15 bases lay in between. Per the germline V gene, CDR1 is SGHNT and CDR2 is YYREEE (reference sequence). As DNA, the CDR3 is TGTGCCAGCAGCCCCACTGAGAGGTCCGGCTACACCTTC. Its translation is CASSPTERSGYTF.

The CDR3: CASSRAAEKLFF. Written as DNA, the CDR3 is TGTGCCAGCTCCAGGGCAGCTGAAAAACTGTTTTTT. This rearrangement joins TRBV2 to TRBJ1-4, with D maybe TRBD1 (5 bases). From germline, CDR1 is SNHLY and CDR2 FYNNEI. V was pared by 8 bases and J by 7 bases, with 11 bases between. This CDR3 region has 12 residues.